This is a list of T cell receptor beta chains from one sample in a study of CD8 T cells in ankylosing spondylitis. TCRdb analysed the 5' RACE reads with MiXCR anew, one entry per CDR3 protein. The data show 150,000 to 250,000 distinct CDR3 sequences, with around 13% seen just once and about 15% held by the top ten. Sequencing was done on a sample of blood, either unsorted or a sorted T cell fraction (not recorded which). The source is a male donor with ankylosing spondylitis or in good health (not recorded which). Each CDR3 is given with its conserved first and last residue. D genes are given only for firm matches. Clone size appears in some rows only: once, few, many, or a class for an expanded clone.

abundance,v_gene,j_gene,d_gene,CDR3nt,CDR3aa
-,TRBV11-1,TRBJ2-1,TRBD2,TGTGCCAGCAGCGCCGGGACTAGCGGGAGGCCCCCCTACAATGAGCAGTTCTTC,CASSAGTSGRPPYNEQFF
-,TRBV27,TRBJ2-2,TRBD1,TGTGCCAGCGGTTCCCTCGGGACAGGGGGCGTCGGGGAGCTGTTTTTT,CASGSLGTGGVGELFF
few,TRBV20-1,TRBJ2-7,TRBD2,TGCAGTGCTAGATCCGGACTAGCGGGGGGCCAAGAGCAGTACTTC,CSARSGLAGGQEQYF
few,TRBV19,TRBJ2-1,TRBD2,TGTGCCAGTAGTTGGACCTCTGGCGGGAGCGATGAGCAGTTCTTC,CASSWTSGGSDEQFF
-,TRBV12-3/TRBV12-4,TRBJ2-1,-,TGTGCCAGCAGTTTTTGGGGCAATGAGCAGTTCTTC,CASSFWGNEQFF
many,TRBV5-1,TRBJ1-2,-,TGCGCCAGCAGCTTGGAAGCAGGGTATGGCTACACCTTC,CASSLEAGYGYTF
-,TRBV7-6,TRBJ2-5,-,TGTGCCAGCAGCTTATCACGGGGCGAAGAGACCCAGTACTTC,CASSLSRGEETQYF
-,TRBV10-1,TRBJ2-1,-,TGCGCCAGCAGCATGCGGGGTCTCTACAATGAGCAGTTCTTC,CASSMRGLYNEQFF
-,TRBV27,TRBJ2-3,-,TGTGCCAGCAGTCCTCAGAAGAGCACAGATACGCAGTATTTT,CASSPQKSTDTQYF
-,TRBV12-3/TRBV12-4,TRBJ1-4,-,TGTGCCAGCAGTTTAGCAACAGGGAAAGGGGCAACTAATGAAAAACTGTTTTTT,CASSLATGKGATNEKLFF
-,TRBV7-9,TRBJ1-4,TRBD1,TGTGCCAGCAGCCGACAGGGGACTAATGAAAAACTGTTTTTT,CASSRQGTNEKLFF
few,TRBV5-1,TRBJ1-1,-,TGCGCCAGCAGCTTGAGGGGCGCGGGAAAGTCTGAAGCTTTCTTT,CASSLRGAGKSEAFF
few,TRBV7-9,TRBJ2-2,-,TGTGCCAGCAGCGAGACTAGAATGAACACCGGGGAGCTGTTTTTT,CASSETRMNTGELFF
many,TRBV12-3/TRBV12-4,TRBJ2-6,-,TGTGCCAGCAGTCCCATGGAGGTCAACGTCCTGACTTTC,CASSPMEVNVLTF
-,TRBV11-2,TRBJ2-5,TRBD2,TGTGCCAGCAGCTTAGGGGACTCGGGACTAGCGGAGAGTCAAGAGACCCAGTACTTC,CASSLGDSGLAESQETQYF
many,TRBV12-3/TRBV12-4,TRBJ1-1,TRBD1,TGTGCCAGCAGTGGGACAGCTCCTGAAGCTTTCTTT,CASSGTAPEAFF
few,TRBV15,TRBJ2-7,-,TGTGCCACCAGCAGAGAAAAGGCACAGGGAGGTTTTTACGAGCAGTACTTC,CATSREKAQGGFYEQYF
-,TRBV5-6,TRBJ2-2,-,TGTGCCAGCAGCTGGACGTCGAACACCGGGGAGCTGTTTTTT,CASSWTSNTGELFF
many,TRBV5-1,TRBJ1-2,TRBD1,TGCGCCAGCAGCGGACAGGGTGGGAACTATGGCTACACCTTC,CASSGQGGNYGYTF
many,TRBV7-9,TRBJ2-5,TRBD1,TGTGCCAGCAGCTTAGAGGGACAGCAAGAGACCCAGTACTTC,CASSLEGQQETQYF
-,TRBV20-1,TRBJ2-7,TRBD1,TGCAGTGCCCGTCCGGACAGGGATGCCTACGAGCAGTACTTC,CSARPDRDAYEQYF
few,TRBV30,TRBJ2-7,-,TGTGCCTGGAGCCTGGGAGCCTACGAGCAGTACTTC,CAWSLGAYEQYF
few,TRBV4-1,TRBJ1-1,-,TGCGCCAGCAGCCAAGTAGGAGTCCCCCGGGCTTTCTTT,CASSQVGVPRAFF
-,TRBV30,TRBJ2-2,-,TGTGCCTGGAGTAAAGGAGGTGGGGTCACCACCGGGGAGCTGTTTTTT,CAWSKGGGVTTGELFF
few,TRBV27,TRBJ2-7,-,TGTGCCAGCAGTTTTGGGGGGAGAGAGCAGTACTTC,CASSFGGREQYF
many,TRBV29-1,TRBJ2-7,-,TGCAGCGTTGAATGGGGCCATAAACCCTACGAGCAGTACTTC,CSVEWGHKPYEQYF